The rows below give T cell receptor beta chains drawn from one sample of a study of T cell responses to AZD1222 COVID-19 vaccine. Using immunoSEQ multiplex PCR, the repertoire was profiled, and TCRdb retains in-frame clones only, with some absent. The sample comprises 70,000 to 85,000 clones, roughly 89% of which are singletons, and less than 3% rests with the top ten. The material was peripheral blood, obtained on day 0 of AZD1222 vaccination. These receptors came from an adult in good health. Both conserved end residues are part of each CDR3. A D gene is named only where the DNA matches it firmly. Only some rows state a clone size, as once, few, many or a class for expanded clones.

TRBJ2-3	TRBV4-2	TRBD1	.	CASSRGQGDTDTQYF	TGTGCCAGCAGCCGGGGACAGGGGGACACAGATACGCAGTATTTT
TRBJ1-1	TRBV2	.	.	CASTIGIMAEAFF	TGTGCCAGCACCATTGGGATTATGGCTGAAGCTTTCTTT
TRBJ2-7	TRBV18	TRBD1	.	CASSPGQGAYEQYF	TGTGCCAGCTCACCAGGACAGGGGGCGTACGAGCAGTACTTC
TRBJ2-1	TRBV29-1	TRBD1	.	CSVAGTGANEQFF	TGCAGCGTCGCCGGGACAGGGGCGAATGAGCAGTTCTTC
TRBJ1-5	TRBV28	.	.	CASSLRRQPQHF	TGTGCCAGCAGTTTGCGGCGGCAGCCCCAGCATTTT
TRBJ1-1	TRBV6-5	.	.	CASSYSGQGWDTEAFF	TGTGCCAGCAGTTACTCAGGTCAGGGTTGGGACACTGAAGCTTTCTTT
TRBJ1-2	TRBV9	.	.	CASSVNYGYTF	TGTGCCAGCAGCGTAAACTATGGCTACACCTTC
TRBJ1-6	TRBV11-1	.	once	CASSLERLNSPLHF	TGTGCCAGCAGCTTAGAACGGTTGAATTCACCCCTCCACTTT
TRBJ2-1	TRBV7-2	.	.	CASSKLGFGQFF	TGTGCCAGCAGCAAATTAGGGTTTGGGCAGTTCTTC
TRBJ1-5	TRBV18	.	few	CASSYETEINQPQHF	TGTGCCAGCTCATATGAGACAGAAATCAATCAGCCCCAGCATTTT
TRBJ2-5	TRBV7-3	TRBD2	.	CASSSGLAEETQYF	TGTGCCAGCAGCTCCGGACTAGCGGAAGAGACCCAGTACTTC
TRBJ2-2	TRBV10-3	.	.	CAISEEGPGELFF	TGTGCCATCAGTGAGGAGGGGCCCGGGGAGCTGTTTTTT
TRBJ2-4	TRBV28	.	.	CASSLVQGFVAKNIQYF	TGTGCCAGCAGTTTGGTACAGGGCTTCGTAGCCAAAAACATTCAGTACTTC
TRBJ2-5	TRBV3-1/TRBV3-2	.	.	CASTPVGRGGETQYF	TGTGCCAGCACCCCGGTCGGCAGGGGAGGAGAGACCCAGTACTTC
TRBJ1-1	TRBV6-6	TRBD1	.	CASSRQGNTEAFF	TGTGCCAGCAGTCGACAGGGGAACACTGAAGCTTTCTTT
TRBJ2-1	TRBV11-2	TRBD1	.	CASSSFRGNEQFF	TGTGCCAGCAGCTCGTTCAGGGGGAATGAGCAGTTCTTC
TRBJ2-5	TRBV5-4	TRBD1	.	CASSLELDRGETQYF	TGTGCCAGCAGCTTGGAGTTAGACAGGGGGGAGACCCAGTACTTC
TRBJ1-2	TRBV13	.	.	CASSLGGKGAYGYTF	TGTGCCAGCAGCTTAGGCGGGAAAGGGGCCTATGGCTACACCTTC
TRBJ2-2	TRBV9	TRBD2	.	CASSVEAGGPNGELFF	TGTGCCAGCAGCGTAGAAGCGGGAGGGCCTAACGGGGAGCTGTTTTTT
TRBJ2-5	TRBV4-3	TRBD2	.	CASSRVLALPGGETQYF	TGCGCCAGCAGCCGAGTTTTGGCCCTACCCGGGGGGGAGACCCAGTACTTC
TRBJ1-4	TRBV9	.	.	CASSVQGLTNEKLFF	TGTGCCAGCAGCGTACAGGGGTTAACTAATGAAAAACTGTTTTTT
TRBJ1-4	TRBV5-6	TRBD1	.	CASSLVGDRGPPGKLFF	TGTGCCAGCAGCTTGGTGGGGGACAGGGGGCCGCCGGGAAAACTGTTTTTT
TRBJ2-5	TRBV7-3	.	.	CASSLTGRRGQETQYF	TGTGCCAGCAGCTTAACGGGTCGGCGGGGACAAGAGACCCAGTACTTC
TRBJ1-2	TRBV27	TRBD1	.	CASTLSLDVGGSLYGYTF	TGTGCCAGCACCCTGAGTCTGGACGTAGGGGGCAGCCTATATGGCTACACCTTC
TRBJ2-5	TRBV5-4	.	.	CASSEGTEETQYF	TGTGCCAGCAGCGAGGGGACGGAAGAGACCCAGTACTTC
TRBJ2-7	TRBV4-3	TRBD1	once	CASSQEVGQASYEQYF	TGCGCCAGCAGCCAAGAAGTAGGACAGGCTTCCTACGAGCAGTACTTC
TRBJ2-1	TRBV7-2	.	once	CASSPGTAGHNEQFF	TGTGCCAGCAGTCCAGGGACCGCGGGGCACAATGAGCAGTTCTTC
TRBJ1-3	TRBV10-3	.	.	CAISESAGSGNTIYF	TGTGCCATCAGTGAGTCGGCGGGTTCTGGAAACACCATATATTTT